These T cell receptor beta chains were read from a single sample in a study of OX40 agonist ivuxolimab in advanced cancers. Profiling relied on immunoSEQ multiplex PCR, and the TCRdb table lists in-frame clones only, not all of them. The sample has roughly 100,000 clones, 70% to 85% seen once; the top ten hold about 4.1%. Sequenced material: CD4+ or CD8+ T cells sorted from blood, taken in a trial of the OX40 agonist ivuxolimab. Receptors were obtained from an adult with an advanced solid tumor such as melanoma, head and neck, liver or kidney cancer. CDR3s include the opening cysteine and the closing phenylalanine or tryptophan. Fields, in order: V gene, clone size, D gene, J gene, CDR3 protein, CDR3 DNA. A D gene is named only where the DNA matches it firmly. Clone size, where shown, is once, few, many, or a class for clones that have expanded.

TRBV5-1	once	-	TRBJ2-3	CASSLDGALRTDTQYF	TGCGCCAGCAGCTTGGACGGAGCGCTCCGAACAGATACGCAGTATTTT
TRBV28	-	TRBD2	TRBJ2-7	CASSSTSGRSNPYEQYF	TGTGCCAGCAGTTCCACTAGCGGGAGATCCAACCCCTACGAGCAGTACTTC
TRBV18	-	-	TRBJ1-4	CASSPRSGRDNEKLFF	TGTGCCAGCTCACCACGATCGGGGAGAGATAATGAAAAACTGTTTTTT
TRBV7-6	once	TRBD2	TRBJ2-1	CASSFPKEPGLAGGFSNEQFF	TGTGCCAGCAGCTTCCCAAAAGAGCCGGGACTAGCGGGAGGATTCAGCAATGAGCAGTTCTTC
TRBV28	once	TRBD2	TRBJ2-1	CASSYLSGRAREQFF	TGTGCCAGCAGTTACCTTAGCGGGAGGGCTCGTGAGCAGTTCTTC
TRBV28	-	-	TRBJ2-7	CASSQSSYRDPEQYF	TGTGCCAGCAGTCAATCCTCTTACAGGGACCCCGAGCAGTACTTC
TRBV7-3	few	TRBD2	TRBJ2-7	CASSSELADLYYEQYF	TGTGCCAGCAGCTCAGAACTAGCGGACCTCTACTACGAGCAGTACTTC
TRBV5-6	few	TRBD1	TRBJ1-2	CASSWTGDNLYGYTF	TGTGCCAGCAGCTGGACAGGGGATAATCTCTATGGCTACACCTTC
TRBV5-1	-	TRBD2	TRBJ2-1	CASSLNGRVNEQFF	TGCGCCAGCAGCTTGAACGGGAGGGTTAATGAGCAGTTCTTC
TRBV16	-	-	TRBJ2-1	CASSPRRDEQFF	TGTGCCAGCAGCCCCCGTAGAGATGAGCAGTTCTTC
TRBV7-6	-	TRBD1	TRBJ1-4	CASSRTGSDEKLFF	TGTGCCAGCAGCCGGACAGGGAGCGATGAAAAACTGTTTTTT
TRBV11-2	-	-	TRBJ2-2	CASSFRTTGELFF	TGTGCCAGCAGCTTCCGGACAACCGGGGAGCTGTTTTTT
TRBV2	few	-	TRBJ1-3	CASKGNSGNTIYF	TGTGCCAGCAAGGGCAACTCTGGAAACACCATATATTTT
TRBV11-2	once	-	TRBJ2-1	CASSLGNHEQFF	TGTGCCAGCAGCTTAGGTAATCATGAGCAGTTCTTC
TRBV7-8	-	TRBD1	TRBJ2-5	CASSLRDSVAQYF	TGTGCCAGCAGCTTACGGGACAGCGTGGCCCAGTACTTC
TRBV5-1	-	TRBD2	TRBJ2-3	CASSLMGLGQDTQYF	TGCGCCAGCAGCTTGATGGGACTAGGCCAGGATACGCAGTATTTT
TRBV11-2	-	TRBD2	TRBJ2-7	CASSSIRGGGLAGGYEQYF	TGTGCCAGCAGCTCGATTAGAGGCGGGGGGCTAGCGGGAGGCTACGAGCAGTACTTC
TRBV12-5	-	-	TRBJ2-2	CASGLVLRRERTGELFF	TGTGCTAGTGGTTTGGTACTGAGAAGGGAGCGGACCGGGGAGCTGTTTTTT
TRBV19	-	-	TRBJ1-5	CASHDPGDPAGVQPQHF	TGTGCCAGTCATGACCCCGGAGACCCGGCAGGCGTCCAGCCCCAGCATTTT
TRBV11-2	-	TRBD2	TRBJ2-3	CASSLGGGGGSTDTQYF	TGTGCCAGCAGCTTAGGAGGAGGCGGGGGGAGCACAGATACGCAGTATTTT
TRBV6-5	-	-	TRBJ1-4	CASSYSGGAEKLFF	TGTGCCAGCAGTTACTCGGGGGGCGCGGAAAAACTGTTTTTT
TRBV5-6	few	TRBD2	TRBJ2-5	CASSISGTHQETQYF	TGTGCCAGCAGCATTAGCGGGACCCACCAAGAGACCCAGTACTTC
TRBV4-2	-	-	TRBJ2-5	CASSQDRGGTQYF	TGTGCCAGCAGCCAAGATAGGGGCGGGACCCAGTACTTC
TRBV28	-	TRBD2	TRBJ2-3	CASSTRLAGDSTDTQYF	TGTGCCAGCAGTACCCGACTAGCGGGAGATAGTACAGATACGCAGTATTTT
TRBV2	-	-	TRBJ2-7	CASRAMGAGRNEQYF	TGTGCCAGCAGGGCGATGGGGGCAGGGCGGAACGAGCAGTACTTC
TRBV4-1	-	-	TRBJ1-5	CASSQGVISNQPQHF	TGCGCCAGCAGCCAAGGGGTGATCAGCAATCAGCCCCAGCATTTT
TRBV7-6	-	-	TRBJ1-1	CASSLGRTAEAFF	TGTGCCAGCAGCTTAGGACGGACAGCTGAAGCTTTCTTT
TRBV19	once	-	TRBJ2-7	CASSPGLRGTYEQYF	TGTGCCAGCTCCCCGGGACTCAGAGGGACCTACGAGCAGTACTTC
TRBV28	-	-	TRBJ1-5	CASRAGNQPQHF	TGTGCCAGCAGGGCCGGGAATCAGCCCCAGCATTTT
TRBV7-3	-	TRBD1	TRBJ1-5	CASSFYRDRANQPQHF	TGTGCCAGCAGCTTCTACCGGGACAGGGCTAATCAGCCCCAGCATTTT
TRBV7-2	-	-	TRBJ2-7	CASNPRLGRGDEQYF	TGTGCCAGCAACCCCCGTCTCGGCAGGGGTGACGAGCAGTACTTC
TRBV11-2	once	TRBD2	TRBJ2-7	CASSSLKTSGAHQYEQYF	TGTGCCAGCAGCTCCCTTAAGACTAGCGGAGCCCATCAATACGAGCAGTACTTC
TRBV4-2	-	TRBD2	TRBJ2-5	CASSQDPGTTLGETQYF	TGTGCCAGCAGCCAAGATCCCGGGACTACCCTCGGTGAGACCCAGTACTTC
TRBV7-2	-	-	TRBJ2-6	CASSRDRYSGANVLTF	TGTGCCAGCAGCCGCGACAGGTACTCTGGGGCCAACGTCCTGACTTTC
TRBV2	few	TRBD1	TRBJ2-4	CASSDRGPSKNIQYF	TGTGCCAGCAGTGACAGGGGGCCATCCAAAAACATTCAGTACTTC
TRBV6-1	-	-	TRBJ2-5	CASSEGFVRGETQYF	TGTGCCAGCAGTGAAGGTTTTGTGAGAGGAGAGACCCAGTACTTC
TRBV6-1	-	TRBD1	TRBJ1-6	CASIVDRVVNSPLHF	TGTGCCAGCATCGTAGACAGGGTGGTTAATTCACCCCTCCACTTT
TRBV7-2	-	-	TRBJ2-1	CASSLERLSSYNEQFF	TGTGCCAGCAGCTTAGAGCGGCTTAGCTCCTACAATGAGCAGTTCTTC
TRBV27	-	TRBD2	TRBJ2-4	CASSLSVGGRSAKNIQYF	TGTGCCAGCAGTTTATCGGTCGGCGGGAGGAGCGCCAAAAACATTCAGTACTTC
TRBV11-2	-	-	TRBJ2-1	CASSLGIAVDEQFF	TGTGCCAGCAGCTTAGGGATTGCGGTAGATGAGCAGTTCTTC
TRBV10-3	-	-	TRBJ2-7	CAISDRDLSYEQYF	TGTGCCATCAGTGACCGGGACCTTTCCTACGAGCAGTACTTC
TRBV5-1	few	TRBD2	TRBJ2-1	CASRFLLRSSGNEQFF	TGCGCCAGCCGATTTCTTCTCCGTTCTAGCGGCAATGAGCAGTTCTTC
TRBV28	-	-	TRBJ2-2	CASSTLAAHDTGELFF	TGTGCCAGCTCTACCTTAGCGGCCCACGACACCGGGGAGCTGTTTTTT
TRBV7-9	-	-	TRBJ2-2	CASRPTGTGELFF	TGTGCCAGCAGACCAACAGGGACCGGGGAGCTGTTTTTT
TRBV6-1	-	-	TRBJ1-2	CASRGGVGYGYTF	TGTGCCAGCCGAGGGGGAGTGGGCTATGGCTACACCTTC
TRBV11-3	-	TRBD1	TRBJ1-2	CASSPGTVRGYTF	TGTGCCAGCAGCCCCGGGACAGTCAGGGGCTACACCTTC